The 10 T cell receptor beta chains below come from one sample, sequenced in a study of T-cell reconstitution after alpha-beta-depleted transplantation in children. Unique molecular identifiers were built into the TCRbeta library. One entry per CDR3 protein results from TCRdb running MiXCR on the PCR reads. The data show 440,000 or so distinct CDR3 sequences, roughly a tenth seen once. This specimen was PBMCs from the stem cell graft donor, taken from the stem cell graft. Receptors originate from a human donor who donated a stem cell graft to a child with acute myeloid leukemia.

This clonotype was detected ten times or more. The V gene is TRBV4-1, the J gene TRBJ2-1; TRBD1 aligns across 7 bases. The CDR3 consists of 13 residues. The junction had 3 bases not matched to a gene; V was cut back by 2 bases and J by 8 bases. Germline-derived CDR1 and CDR2 are MGHRA and YSYEKL. The CDR3 nucleotides read TGCGCCAGCAGCCAAACGCAGGGGGATGAGCAGTTCTTC. It translates to CASSQTQGDEQFF.

This clonotype was counted a few times. The chain is built from TRBV7-9 and TRBJ1-2, with TRBD1 as a possible D gene (5 bases). Germline V gives CDR1 SEHNR, CDR2 FQNEAQ (reference sequence). Between the trimmed V and J ends, which lost 6 bases and 3 bases, there was a span of 11 bases. The CDR3 extends over 13 amino acids. CDR3 sequence: CASSPDTDYGYTF. In DNA, the CDR3 is TGTGCCAGCAGTCCGGACACGGACTATGGCTACACCTTC.

The chain links TRBV4-1 to TRBJ2-1; D possibly corresponds to TRBD2 (5 bases). This CDR3 spans 16 amino acids. Germline V CDR1 and CDR2: MGHRA, YSYEKL. Between the trimmed V and J ends, which lost 3 bases and 4 bases, there was a span of 16 bases. The CDR3 DNA sequence: TGCGCCAGCAGCCACCAGACTATCACGACGTACAATGAGCAGTTCTTC. As protein: CASSHQTITTYNEQFF.

This clonotype was detected only a few times. The V and J genes are TRBV27 and TRBJ2-7; D could derive from TRBD1 or TRBD2 (6 bases each). CDR3 length equals 13 residues. The germline CDR1 and CDR2 sequences are MNHEY and SMNVEV (reference sequence). V was trimmed by 4 bases and J by 1 base, leaving 8 bases between them. The CDR3 DNA reads TGTGCCAGCAGTTGGGGGGCATCCTACGAGCAGTACTTC. Its protein product is CASSWGASYEQYF.

This clonotype has just a few counts. The rearrangement joins TRBV5-1 to TRBJ2-1, with 8 bases fitting TRBD1. The CDR3 totals 15 residues. The germline V gene has CDR1 SGHRS and CDR2 YFSETQ. Losses at the gene ends were 3 bases for V and 4 bases for J; bases not matched to a gene: 6. The CDR3 reads CASSSDRAIYNEQFF. Here the CDR3 DNA reads TGCGCCAGCAGCTCGGACAGGGCGATATACAATGAGCAGTTCTTC.

This clonotype appeared a few times. V is TRBV3-1 and J is TRBJ2-7; D unresolved. The CDR3 consists of 14 residues. Trimming shortened V by 1 base and J by 6 bases, and 13 bases separated the two germline ends. The V gene's germline CDR1 is LGHDT and CDR2 YNNKEL (reference sequence). The CDR3 region has the DNA TGTGCCAGCAGCCAAGGATACCCCGGGCCCGAGCAGTACTTC. It encodes CASSQGYPGPEQYF.

This clonotype has a handful of counts. The chain employs TRBV5-1 and TRBJ1-1; D call uncertain. The CDR3 sequence is 15 residues long. Germline V gene lookup returns CDR1 SGHRS and CDR2 YFSETQ. Trimming took 1 base from V and 1 from J, leaving 11 bases between them. CDR3 sequence: CASSLRAGQNTEAFF. CDR3 nucleotide sequence: TGCGCCAGCAGCTTGCGGGCCGGTCAGAACACTGAAGCTTTCTTT. The whole variable domain, remainder taken from reference TRBV5-1 and TRBJ1-1, is KAGVTQTPRYLIKTRGQQVTLSCSPISGHRSVSWYQQTPGQGLQFLFEYFSETQRNKGNFPGRFSGRQFSNSRSEMNVSTLELGDSALYLCASSLRAGQNTEAFFGQGTRLTVV.

Many counts were recorded for this clonotype. This chain connects TRBV20-1 to TRBJ2-3; TRBD2 agrees at 9 bases. CDR1 DFQATT and CDR2 SNEGSKA come from the germline V gene (reference sequence). This CDR3 comprises 14 residues. Unmatched junction bases numbered 8, after V lost 6 bases and J lost 4 bases. CDR3 region: CSAISGSGSDTQYF. The CDR3 DNA follows: TGCAGTGCGATTAGCGGGAGTGGGTCAGATACGCAGTATTTT.

CDR3 protein: CAISGSQGAQEPQHF. DNA for the CDR3: TGTGCCATCAGTGGTTCTCAGGGGGCTCAGGAGCCCCAGCATTTT. This chain connects TRBV10-3 to TRBJ1-5; 8 bases are a match to TRBD1. The CDR3 spans 15 residues. The germline V gene encodes CDR1 ENHRY and CDR2 SYGVKD. The V segment lost 4 bases and the J segment 8 bases; nucleotides outside the gene matches: 10.

The gene calls are TRBV20-1 and TRBJ2-1, with 10 positions matching TRBD2. The CDR3 contains 17 residues. Germline V gene data show CDR1 as DFQATT and CDR2 as SNEGSKA (reference sequence). J lost 1 base, V lost 5 bases, and 11 bases had no gene match. The CDR3 region has the DNA TGCAGTGCTCCTAGCTTGCTAGCGGGAGAGTCCTACAATGAGCAGTTCTTC. As protein: CSAPSLLAGESYNEQFF.